This T cell receptor (beta chain) was sequenced during a study of regulatory T cells in long-lasting Graves disease. The CDR3 covers 15 residues. The germline CDR1 and CDR2 sequences are SGHAT and FQDESV (reference sequence). V shed 5 bases, J shed 0 bases, and the junction held 7 bases outside the gene matches. Relying on iRepertoire HTBI primers and Arm-PCR of CDR3 regions, the team built TCR beta libraries. Via MiXCR, TCRdb re-called the multiplex PCR reads, giving one row per CDR3 protein. The sample shows about 660,000 distinct CDR3 sequences, about 30% of them seen only once. Indicated time point: persistent/refractory GD, antithyroid drugs over 5 years with positive TRAb. Preparation of the TCR library used RNA extracted from PBMCs. Guidelines of the American Thyroid Association were used to diagnose Graves' disease. EDTA tubes received 7.5 to 9 milliliters of collected peripheral blood. Overall study results and limits: Reduced TCR diversity was observed in persistent Graves' patients versus newly diagnosed patients. Favored usage of TRBV28, TRBJ1-2 and TRBJ2-5 was recorded in persistent disease.

The sample holds many counts of this clonotype. Antigen: not known. This rearrangement joins TRBV11-1 to TRBJ2-7; 7 bases agree with TRBD1. The clonotype originates from a female donor with Graves disease. The specimen comprised peripheral blood mononuclear cells (PBMCs), sampled when the disease was refractory, from a patient treated with antithyroid drugs. The CDR3 loop is CASSPRQGPSYEQYF. The CDR3 DNA reads as TGTGCCAGCAGCCCTCGACAGGGCCCCTCCTACGAGCAGTACTTC.